This T cell receptor beta chain originates from a study of radiation and T cells in renal cell carcinoma. General study points: No pretreatment tumor biopsies were available for baseline clonotypes.

This clone was found a few times. Its antigen is undetermined. As for time point: blood 2 weeks post-SBRT. The treatment was: 15 Gy SBRT to primary tumor, nephrectomy 4 weeks later. Blood was sampled at baseline, 2 weeks and 4 weeks after SBRT. The patient's renal cell carcinoma had clear cell pathology. The CDR3 totals 14 residues. V was pared by 0 bases and J by 1 base, with 7 bases between. The germline CDR1 and CDR2 sequences are SGHRS and YFSETQ. Libraries were prepared by immunoSEQ multiplex PCR; TCRdb keeps only in-frame clonotypes and omits some of them. Altogether roughly 140,000 clones are present, roughly 87% being singletons, with the ten largest covering 10% to 15%.

Sequenced material: blood, taken from a patient whose treatment included radiotherapy and nephrectomy. The origin of this receptor is a woman aged 45-59 years with renal cell carcinoma. This chain uses TRBV5-1 with TRBJ2-5; no reliable D call. The CDR3 DNA follows: TGCGCCAGCAGCTTGGAGTCTTTCCAAGAGACCCAGTACTTC. Protein product: CASSLESFQETQYF.